The 19 T cell receptor beta chains below all came from one sample that was sequenced in a study of T cells in Graves' hyperthyroidism and ophthalmopathy (dated by TCRdb to about 2019). Library preparation was by multiplex PCR. The sequencer was an Illumina HiSeq 2000. Amplification of TCR beta CDR3 regions was carried out from RNA transcripts. For the first round of RT-PCR on the TCR CDR3, the HTBI primer set was used together with the Qiagen OneStep RT-PCR kit. TCRdb trimmed the raw reads at Q25, called clones with MiXCR and kept productive beta chains. Every CDR3 protein is listed once, alongside the most common genes and DNA of its rows. This sample gives approximately 200,000 distinct CDR3 sequences in total; about 16% of them show up just once. About two fifths of the sample is taken by the ten largest. Sequencing was performed on blood. The source is a man aged 40-49 years with Graves' hyperthyroidism.

At least ten counts were recorded for this clonotype. J is TRBJ1-1 and V is TRBV18; possible D gene TRBD1, 5 bases. Per the germline V gene, CDR1 is KGHSH and CDR2 is LQKENI. The CDR3 is made up of 14 amino acids. The V end lost 3 bases, the J end lost 1 base, and 9 bases lay between the germline ends. DNA for the CDR3: TGTGCCAGCTCACCGCTGGACAAGAACACTGAAGCTTTCTTT. Its protein product is CASSPLDKNTEAFF.

This clonotype was detected many times. The rearrangement uses TRBV28 and TRBJ2-3, with D possibly matching TRBD2 (7 bases). Germline V gene lookup returns CDR1 MDHEN and CDR2 SYDVKM. This CDR3 spans 13 amino acids. The ends were cut back, 7 bases at V and 3 bases at J, with 11 bases in the middle. As DNA, the CDR3 is TGTGCCAGCAAGGGGGGGGGAACAGATACGCAGTATTTT. Amino acids: CASKGGGTDTQYF.

This clonotype was seen repeatedly, ten times or more. V is TRBV18 and J is TRBJ2-7; D is undetermined. Germline CDR1 is KGHSH and CDR2 is LQKENI. V lost 3 bases, J lost 7 bases, and 10 bases lay in between. This CDR3 spans 12 amino acids. The CDR3 protein is CASSPGQWEQYF. The CDR3 DNA reads as TGTGCCAGCTCACCCGGTCAGTGGGAGCAGTACTTC.

This clonotype was detected many times. CDR3 loop: CASSYLHRGVYGYTF. The CDR3 region has the DNA TGTGCCAGCAGTTATCTCCACCGGGGCGTCTATGGCTACACCTTC. The V gene is TRBV6-2 or TRBV6-3, the J gene TRBJ1-2; tentatively, D is TRBD1 (5 bases). The V gene lost 3 bases and the J gene lost 4 bases, with 15 bases spanning the gap. The CDR3 is 15 amino acids. CDR1 and CDR2 from the germline V gene are MNHEY and SVGEGT.

This clonotype was recorded many times. This rearrangement joins TRBV6-2 or TRBV6-3 to TRBJ1-1; tentatively, D is TRBD1 (6 bases). Germline V gives CDR1 MNHEY, CDR2 SVGEGT. This CDR3 region has 16 residues. V was pared by 5 bases and J by 5 bases, with 21 bases between. CDR3 DNA: TGTGCCAGCAGTCCCCGTGGGGGCACGAAAGGGACTGAAGCTTTCTTT. This translates into CASSPRGGTKGTEAFF.

This clonotype was picked up many times. The chain couples TRBV28 to TRBJ1-4; 7 bases line up with TRBD1. There are 15 residues in the CDR3. V gave up 2 bases and J gave up 6 bases; unmatched junction bases: 6. CDR1 is MDHEN, CDR2 SYDVKM, per germline. CDR3 bases: TGTGCCAGCAGTTTAACGGGGCAGGGGGATGAAAAACTGTTTTTT. Translated: CASSLTGQGDEKLFF.

This CDR3 reads CASSEGVREKLFF. The DNA of the CDR3 is TGTGCCAGCAGTGAGGGGGTTCGTGAAAAACTGTTTTTT. This chain links TRBV6-1 with TRBJ1-4; D is possibly TRBD1 (5 bases). V dropped 3 bases and J dropped 7 bases, with 9 bases sitting between them. The germline gives CDR1 MNHNS, CDR2 SASEGT. The CDR3 is made up of 13 amino acids.

In this sample, this clonotype turned up many times. The J gene is TRBJ1-1, the V gene TRBV20-1; no definite D call. From germline, CDR1 is DFQATT and CDR2 SNEGSKA (reference sequence). There are 13 residues in the CDR3. Trimming took 1 base from V and 1 from J, leaving 7 bases between them. CDR3 in amino acids: CSARVPQNTEAFF. DNA of the CDR3: TGCAGTGCTAGAGTTCCGCAGAACACTGAAGCTTTCTTT.

Notes on this clonotype: The germline gene is not matched at one end of the junction; a read error may be the cause. This chain joins TRBV7-7 and TRBJ2-2, with D perhaps matching TRBD1 (5 bases). Germline CDR1 reads SSHAT; CDR2 reads FNYEAQ (reference sequence). The CDR3 is made up of 16 amino acids. Here the CDR3 reads CASSLVRATNTGELFF. DNA of the CDR3: TGTGCTAGCAGCTTAGTCAGGGCCACAAACACCGGGGAGCTGTTTTTT.

This clonotype was seen at least ten times. The chain is built from TRBV7-2 and TRBJ2-5; a possible D gene is TRBD2 (5 bases). Trimming removed 2 bases from V and 3 bases from J, with 10 bases in between. CDR1 is SGHTA and CDR2 is FQGNSA in the germline V gene. The CDR3 extends over 14 amino acids. The CDR3 sequence is CASSLMVGEETQYF. The CDR3 bases are TGTGCCAGCAGCTTAATGGTCGGGGAAGAGACCCAGTACTTC.

This chain links TRBV7-2 with TRBJ1-5; D remains ambiguous. V was pared by 0 bases and J by 3 bases, with 12 bases between. CDR1 is SGHTA, CDR2 FQGNSA, per germline. The CDR3 is 16 amino acids. The CDR3 nucleotides are TGTGCCAGCAGCTTAGCGCTATCAGCGACCAATCAGCCCCAGCATTTT. Protein: CASSLALSATNQPQHF. Full variable domain (missing parts from reference TRBV7-2 and TRBJ1-5): GAGVSQSPSNKVTEKGKDVELRCDPISGHTALYWYRQSLGQGLEFLIYFQGNSAPDKSGLPSDRFSAERTGGSVSTLTIQRTQQEDSAVYLCASSLALSATNQPQHFGDGTRLSIL.

This clonotype has only a few counts. The genes are TRBV20-1 and TRBJ1-6; tentatively, D is TRBD1 (6 bases). CDR3 length: 15 residues. V was clipped by 5 bases and J by 4 bases, with 15 bases between them. CDR1 is DFQATT, CDR2 SNEGSKA, per germline (reference sequence). CDR3: CSAPSPGQYNSPLHF. The CDR3 DNA sequence: TGCAGTGCTCCTTCGCCAGGACAGTATAATTCACCCCTCCACTTT.

On this clonotype itself: Just one base apart from a much larger clone, this may be a read error. The chain has TRBV3-1 and TRBJ2-2, with 9 bases aligning to TRBD2. Germline assignment: CDR1 LGHDT and CDR2 YNNKEL (reference sequence). This CDR3 has 16 residues. CDR3 amino acids: CAGSHRLAATHGELFF. The CDR3 DNA reads TGTGCCGGCAGCCACCGACTAGCGGCAACCCACGGGGAGCTGTTTTTT.

In this sample, this clonotype turned up many times. The chain is built from TRBV15 and TRBJ1-5; no definite D call. This CDR3 region has 17 residues. Looked up from germline, CDR1 is LNHNV and CDR2 is YYDKDF (reference sequence). V was pared by 3 bases and J by 6 bases, with 21 bases between. The CDR3 DNA sequence: TGTGCCACCAGCAGGTCCCGGGTGGGTTCCATCGGTCAGCCCCAGCATTTT. It codes for CATSRSRVGSIGQPQHF.

A few counts support this clonotype. The chain has TRBV7-2 and TRBJ2-7; the D is unclear. The V end was cut by 2 bases, the J end by 0 bases, with 8 bases between. Germline V gives CDR1 SGHTA, CDR2 FQGNSA. This CDR3 is built from 14 residues. CDR3 residues: CASSLMRNSYEQYF. CDR3 nucleotide sequence: TGTGCCAGCAGCTTAATGAGGAACTCCTACGAGCAGTACTTC.

This chain links TRBV19 with TRBJ1-1; D remains ambiguous. Germline CDR1 reads LNHDA; CDR2 reads SQIVND (reference sequence). CDR3 size: 16 residues. Trimming took 2 bases from V and 0 from J, leaving 13 bases between them. CDR3 in DNA: TGTGCCAGTAGTATACTCCCCCCCAGAATGAACACTGAAGCTTTCTTT. Protein: CASSILPPRMNTEAFF.

This clonotype showed up many times. V is TRBV24-1 and J is TRBJ1-2; perhaps TRBD1 as D (6 bases). The germline V gene has CDR1 KGHDR and CDR2 SFDVKD. V lost 7 bases and J 4 bases, leaving 9 bases between the germline ends. This CDR3 has 12 residues. The CDR3 loop reads CATSPDSYGYTF. The CDR3 nucleotides are TGTGCCACCAGCCCGGACAGCTATGGCTACACCTTC.

At least ten counts were recorded for this clonotype. The V call is TRBV5-1, the J call TRBJ2-7; 10 bases are a match to TRBD2. V dropped 2 bases and J dropped 2; count of bases not matched to a gene: 4. The CDR3 has 15 amino acids. CDR1 SGHRS and CDR2 YFSETQ come from the germline V gene. DNA for the CDR3: TGCGCCAGCAGCTTAACAACTAGCGGGGCCTACGAGCAGTACTTC. It is translated as CASSLTTSGAYEQYF.

There are many counts of this clonotype. The V call is TRBV7-2, the J call TRBJ2-3; D may be TRBD1 (5 bases). Germline CDR1 and CDR2: SGHTA and FQGNSA. Trimming cost V 5 bases and J 6 bases, with 15 bases left between them. This CDR3 comprises 14 residues. In nucleotides, the CDR3 is TGTGCCAGCAGCCTGGACACCGGCCACGATACGCAGTATTTT. This encodes CASSLDTGHDTQYF.